This T cell receptor (beta chain) was documented in a study of OX40 agonist ivuxolimab in advanced cancers. Whole-study context: Patient treatment consisted of intravenous ivuxolimab administration every 2 weeks at 0.01 to 10 mg/kg.

Assay: immunoSEQ multiplex PCR; the TCRdb copy retains only in-frame clones and omits some. The top ten hold approximately 2% of the sample, which has under 85,000 clones, 70% to 90% seen once. The sample consisted of CD4+ or CD8+ T cells sorted from blood, taken in a trial of the OX40 agonist ivuxolimab. The receptor comes from an adult with an advanced solid tumor such as melanoma, head and neck, liver or kidney cancer.

The CDR3 DNA follows: TGTGCCAGCAGCTCGGACAGGGGCGGGTACACTGAAGCTTTCTTT. Residues: CASSSDRGGYTEAFF. The chain recombines TRBV5-4 with TRBJ1-1; the match to TRBD1 covers 9 bases. J was trimmed by 3 bases and V by 3 bases; bases with no gene match: 6. CDR1 SGHNT and CDR2 YYREEE come from the germline V gene (reference sequence). The CDR3 spans 15 residues.